A single sample gave rise to the 19 T cell receptor beta chains below, sequenced in a study of blood T cell repertoires in COVID-19. The table came from immunoSEQ multiplex PCR; TCRdb's copy has only in-frame clones and leaves some out. The table shows 250,000 or so clones, with roughly four fifths occurring only once. Sequenced: peripheral blood. These receptors were obtained from a woman between 65 and 79 years old with acute or convalescent COVID-19.

The rearrangement uses TRBV5-1 and TRBJ2-2; D might be TRBD1 (5 bases). CDR3 length equals 14 residues. Germline CDR1 reads SGHRS; CDR2 reads YFSETQ. Trimming cost V 0 bases and J 9 bases, with 12 bases left between them. Written as DNA, the CDR3 is TGCGCCAGCAGCTTGGACAGGCCAAGGAGGGAGCTGTTTTTT. Protein product: CASSLDRPRRELFF.

V is TRBV19 and J is TRBJ2-7; 10 nucleotides line up with TRBD2. Germline CDR1 LNHDA, CDR2 SQIVND (reference sequence). Trimming removed 4 bases from V and 0 bases from J; junction bases left unmatched: 9. CDR3 length: 17 amino acids. The CDR3 coding sequence is TGTGCCAGTAGTACTCGGACTAGCGGATCGAGCTCCTACGAGCAGTACTTC. Protein sequence: CASSTRTSGSSSYEQYF.

This rearrangement joins TRBV9 to TRBJ1-4; 7 bases align to TRBD1. Germline CDR1 SGDLS, CDR2 YYNGEE. The CDR3 extends over 15 amino acids. The V and J ends lost 0 bases and 4 bases, in that order; junction bases with no gene match: 3. The CDR3 nucleotides are TGTGCCAGCAGCGTAGATCAGGGGGTTAATGAAAAACTGTTTTTT. It codes for CASSVDQGVNEKLFF.

This chain connects TRBV6-1 to TRBJ1-3; 10 bases agree with TRBD1. Germline V gene lookup returns CDR1 MNHNS and CDR2 SASEGT. V gave up 0 bases and J gave up 0 bases; unmatched junction bases: 2. This CDR3 has 17 amino acids. In nucleotides, the CDR3 is TGTGCCAGCAGTGAAGCGGGACAGGGGAGCTCTGGAAACACCATATATTTT. Its protein product is CASSEAGQGSSGNTIYF.

The chain carries TRBV10-1 and TRBJ2-3; 10 bases match TRBD1. J was trimmed by 5 bases and V by 2 bases; bases with no gene match: 1. The CDR3 has 14 residues. Germline V gene lookup returns CDR1 WNHNN and CDR2 SYGVQD (reference sequence). The CDR3: CASSEDRGRDTQYF. DNA of the CDR3: TGCGCCAGCAGTGAGGACAGGGGGCGAGATACGCAGTATTTT.

The chain recombines TRBV5-8 with TRBJ1-4; D not certain. V lost 1 base to trimming and J lost 3 bases, with 7 bases between them. CDR3 length equals 14 residues. Germline CDR1 and CDR2: SGHTS and YDEGEE. The CDR3 DNA sequence: TGTGCCAGCAGCTTGATCGGGTCTAATGAAAAACTGTTTTTT. It encodes CASSLIGSNEKLFF.

The gene calls are TRBV7-2 and TRBJ2-2; 8 bases map to TRBD1. Losses at the gene ends were 7 bases for V and 5 bases for J; bases not matched to a gene: 6. This CDR3 comprises 14 residues. Germline loops: CDR1 SGHTA, CDR2 FQGNSA. CDR3 residues: CASTGQGYTGELFF. In nucleotides, the CDR3 is TGTGCCAGCACAGGACAGGGATATACCGGGGAGCTGTTTTTT.

The CDR3 protein is CASSPRGGQNTGELFF. CDR3 bases: TGTGCCAGCAGCCCTCGTGGCGGGCAGAACACCGGGGAGCTGTTTTTT. J is TRBJ2-2 and V is TRBV4-2, with a weak D call TRBD2 (5 bases). Germline V lookup: CDR1 LGHNA, CDR2 YNFKEQ. This CDR3 is built from 16 residues. The ends were cut back, 4 bases at V and 1 base at J, with 13 bases in the middle.

The genes are TRBV11-2 and TRBJ2-7, with D unresolved. Germline V gives CDR1 SGHAT, CDR2 FQNNGV. The germline V and J ends were trimmed by 2 bases and 8 bases, with 10 bases remaining between them. The CDR3 is 12 residues long. The CDR3 is CASSLSDLQQYF. CDR3 DNA sequence: TGTGCCAGCAGCTTAAGCGATCTGCAGCAGTACTTC.

The chain joins TRBV5-6 to TRBJ2-7; 7 bases fit TRBD2. Germline V gene data show CDR1 as SGHDT and CDR2 as YYEEEE. The CDR3 loop spans 15 amino acids. With 0 bases clipped from V and 3 bases from J, the junction kept 6 bases outside the gene matches. This CDR3 is CASSLGQRGSYEQYF. The CDR3 DNA reads as TGTGCCAGCAGCTTGGGGCAGCGGGGAAGCTACGAGCAGTACTTC.

V usage is TRBV18 and J usage is TRBJ2-1, with 14 bases aligning to TRBD2. The CDR3 loop spans 20 amino acids. Germline assignment: CDR1 KGHSH and CDR2 LQKENI. Trimming took 0 bases from V and 6 from J; bases not matched to a gene: 13. Written as DNA, the CDR3 is TGTGCCAGCTCACCACCCACTTTTTTGACTAGCGGGGGGGCTCCCAATGAGCAGTTCTTC. Its protein is CASSPPTFLTSGGAPNEQFF.

The chain joins TRBV7-2 to TRBJ2-3, with TRBD2 matching over 10 bases. The CDR3 covers 17 residues. Germline-derived CDR1 and CDR2 are SGHTA and FQGNSA. V trimming: 1 base; J trimming: 4 bases; junction bases outside the gene matches: 8. Here the CDR3 DNA reads TGTGCCAGCAGCTTAGTGAGCGGGGGGGCTCGGGCAGATACGCAGTATTTT. The encoded protein is CASSLVSGGARADTQYF. The full variable domain, with the rest looked up from reference TRBV7-2 and TRBJ2-3, is GAGVSQSPSNKVTEKGKDVELRCDPISGHTALYWYRQSLGQGLEFLIYFQGNSAPDKSGLPSDRFSAERTGGSVSTLTIQRTQQEDSAVYLCASSLVSGGARADTQYFGPGTRLTVL.

The chain uses TRBV27 and TRBJ1-1; weak D call: TRBD1 (6 bases). This CDR3 is built from 15 residues. CDR1 is MNHEY and CDR2 is SMNVEV in the germline V gene (reference sequence). The germline V and J ends were trimmed by 5 bases and 3 bases, with 16 bases remaining between them. The CDR3 sequence is CASSPGQPGYTEAFF. In DNA, the CDR3 is TGTGCCAGCAGTCCCGGACAGCCCGGGTACACTGAAGCTTTCTTT.

The V call is TRBV6-1, the J call TRBJ1-3; maybe TRBD1 (5 bases). The germline CDR1 and CDR2 sequences are MNHNS and SASEGT. This CDR3 contains 13 residues. Trimming removed 1 base from V and 4 bases from J, with 5 bases in between. CDR3 sequence: CASSEDRGNTIYF. The CDR3 DNA sequence: TGTGCCAGCAGTGAAGACAGGGGAAACACCATATATTTT.

The V call is TRBV7-2, the J call TRBJ2-5; 7 nucleotides agree with TRBD1. Germline V gives CDR1 SGHTA, CDR2 FQGNSA. The V gene end was trimmed by 4 bases and the J gene end by 1 base; junction bases not matched to a gene: 3. This CDR3 has 14 amino acids. CDR3 sequence: CASSSPGGQETQYF. CDR3 in DNA: TGTGCCAGCAGCTCTCCAGGGGGCCAAGAGACCCAGTACTTC. The entire variable domain, with the rest obtained from reference TRBV7-2 and TRBJ2-5, is as follows: GAGVSQSPSNKVTEKGKDVELRCDPISGHTALYWYRQSLGQGLEFLIYFQGNSAPDKSGLPSDRFSAERTGGSVSTLTIQRTQQEDSAVYLCASSSPGGQETQYFGPGTRLLVL.

In nucleotides, the CDR3 is TGTGCCAGCAGCTGGATTTTTAGCGGGGGGGCAGGGGAGACCCAGTACTTC. It encodes CASSWIFSGGAGETQYF. The chain links TRBV7-2 to TRBJ2-5; 11 nucleotides match TRBD2. The CDR3 totals 17 residues. Trimming took 4 bases from V and 5 from J; bases not matched to a gene: 12. From germline, CDR1 is SGHTA and CDR2 FQGNSA.

This CDR3 is CASSLDPGTGATIAKNIQYF. The CDR3 DNA reads as TGCGCCAGCAGCTTGGACCCCGGGACAGGGGCTACAATAGCCAAAAACATTCAGTACTTC. This chain uses TRBV5-1 with TRBJ2-4, with 10 positions matching TRBD1. CDR1 and CDR2 (germline): SGHRS, YFSETQ. The CDR3 extends over 20 amino acids. Trimming took 0 bases from V and 0 from J; bases not matched to a gene: 12.

The chain's CDR3 is CASSYPQGVNSPLHF. As DNA, the CDR3 is TGTGCCAGCAGTTACCCGCAGGGGGTTAATTCACCCCTCCACTTT. The chain combines TRBV6-6 with TRBJ1-6; 7 nucleotides agree with TRBD1. The CDR3 is 15 amino acids. Per the germline V gene, CDR1 is MNHNY and CDR2 is SVGAGI (reference sequence). V shed 2 bases and J 6 bases; nucleotides not matched to a gene: 4.

There are many counts of this clone. Other DNA sequences in the sample encode the same CDR3. The rearrangement links TRBV7-9 to TRBJ1-5; no definite D call. CDR1 and CDR2 (germline): SEHNR, FQNEAQ (reference sequence). CDR3 length equals 13 residues. V was shortened by 1 base and J by 6 bases, with 7 bases between the two germline ends. DNA for the CDR3: TGTGCCAGCAGCTTAGACGAGGCTCAGCCCCAGCATTTT. Its translation: CASSLDEAQPQHF.